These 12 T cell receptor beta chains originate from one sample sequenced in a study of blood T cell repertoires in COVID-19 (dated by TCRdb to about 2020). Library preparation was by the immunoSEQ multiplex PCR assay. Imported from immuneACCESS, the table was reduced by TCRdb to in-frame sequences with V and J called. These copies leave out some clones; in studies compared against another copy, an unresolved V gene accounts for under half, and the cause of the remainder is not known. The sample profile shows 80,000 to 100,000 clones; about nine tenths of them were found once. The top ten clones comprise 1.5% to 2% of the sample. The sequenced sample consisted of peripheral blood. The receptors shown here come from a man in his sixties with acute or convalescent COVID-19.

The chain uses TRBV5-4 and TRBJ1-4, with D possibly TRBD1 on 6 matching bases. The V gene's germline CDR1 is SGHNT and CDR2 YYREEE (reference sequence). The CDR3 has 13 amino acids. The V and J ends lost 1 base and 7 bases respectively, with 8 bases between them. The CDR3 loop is CASSLRGGEKLFF. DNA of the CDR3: TGTGCCAGCAGCTTGAGAGGGGGTGAAAAACTGTTTTTT.

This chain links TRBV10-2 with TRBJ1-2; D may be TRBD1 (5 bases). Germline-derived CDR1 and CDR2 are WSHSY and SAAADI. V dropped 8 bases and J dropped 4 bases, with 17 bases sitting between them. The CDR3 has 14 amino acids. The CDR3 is CASDGQGSSYGYTF. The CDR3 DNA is TGCGCCAGCGATGGTCAGGGTTCTAGCTATGGCTACACCTTC.

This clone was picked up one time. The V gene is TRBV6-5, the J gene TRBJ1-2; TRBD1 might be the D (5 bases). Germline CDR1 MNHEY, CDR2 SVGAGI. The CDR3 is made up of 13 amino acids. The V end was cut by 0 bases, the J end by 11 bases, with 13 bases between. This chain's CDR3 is CASSYSSPQEYTF. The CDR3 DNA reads TGTGCCAGCAGTTACTCGTCCCCACAGGAGTACACCTTC.

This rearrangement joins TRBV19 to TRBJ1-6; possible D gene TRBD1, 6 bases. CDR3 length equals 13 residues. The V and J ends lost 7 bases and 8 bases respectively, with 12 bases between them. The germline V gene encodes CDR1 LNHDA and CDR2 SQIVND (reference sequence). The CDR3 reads CASNGAGDSPLHF. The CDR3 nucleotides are TGTGCCAGTAATGGGGCAGGGGATTCACCCCTCCACTTT. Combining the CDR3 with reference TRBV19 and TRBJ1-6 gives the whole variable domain DGGITQSPKYLFRKEGQNVTLSCEQNLNHDAMYWYRQDPGQGLRLIYYSQIVNDFQKGDIAEGYSVSREKKESFPLTVTSAQKNPTAFYLCASNGAGDSPLHFGNGTRLTVT.

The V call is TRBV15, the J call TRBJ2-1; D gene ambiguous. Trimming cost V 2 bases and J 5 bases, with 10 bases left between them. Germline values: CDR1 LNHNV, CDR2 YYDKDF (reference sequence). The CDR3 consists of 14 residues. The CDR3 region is CATSRSGVDNEQFF. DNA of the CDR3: TGTGCCACCAGCAGAAGTGGAGTGGACAATGAGCAGTTCTTC.

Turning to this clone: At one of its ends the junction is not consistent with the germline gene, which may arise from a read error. CDR3 residues: CASREGRGSTDTQYF. The CDR3 bases are TGTGCCAGCAGAGAAGGACGGGGAAGCACAGATACGCAGTATTTT. The gene calls are TRBV2 and TRBJ2-3; maybe TRBD2 (5 bases). Germline values: CDR1 SNHLY, CDR2 FYNNEI. There are 15 residues in the CDR3. Full variable domain (remainder filled in from reference TRBV2 and TRBJ2-3): EPEVTQTPSHQVTQMGQEVILRCVPISNHLYFYWYRQILGQKVEFLVSFYNNEISEKSEIFDDQFSVERPDGSNFTLKIRSTKLEDSAMYFCASREGRGSTDTQYFGPGTRLTVL.

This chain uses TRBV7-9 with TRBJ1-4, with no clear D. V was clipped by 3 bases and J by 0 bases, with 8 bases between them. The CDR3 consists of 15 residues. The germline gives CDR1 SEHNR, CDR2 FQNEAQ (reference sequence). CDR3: CASSFTGATNEKLFF. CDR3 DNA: TGTGCCAGCAGCTTTACCGGAGCAACTAATGAAAAACTGTTTTTT.

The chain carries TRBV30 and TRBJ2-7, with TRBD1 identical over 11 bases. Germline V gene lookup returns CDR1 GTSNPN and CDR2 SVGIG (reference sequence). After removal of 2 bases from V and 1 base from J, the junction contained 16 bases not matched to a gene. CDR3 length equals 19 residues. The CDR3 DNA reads TGTGCCTGGAGTCGAAACTTTATGGACAGGGGGCGGAGGTCCTACGAGCAGTACTTC. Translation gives CAWSRNFMDRGRRSYEQYF.

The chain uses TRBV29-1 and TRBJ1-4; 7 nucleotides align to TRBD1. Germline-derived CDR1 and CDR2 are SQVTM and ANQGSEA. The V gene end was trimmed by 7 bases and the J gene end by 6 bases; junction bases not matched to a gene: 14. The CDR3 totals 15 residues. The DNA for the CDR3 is TGCAGCGCTACAGGGACAGCGGGGGCCGATGAAAAACTGTTTTTT. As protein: CSATGTAGADEKLFF.

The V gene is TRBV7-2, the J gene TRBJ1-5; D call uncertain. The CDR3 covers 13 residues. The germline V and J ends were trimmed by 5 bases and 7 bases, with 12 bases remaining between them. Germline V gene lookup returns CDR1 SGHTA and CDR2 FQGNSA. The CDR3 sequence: CASSGSHGQPQHF. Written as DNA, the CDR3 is TGTGCCAGCAGCGGGTCACACGGGCAGCCCCAGCATTTT.

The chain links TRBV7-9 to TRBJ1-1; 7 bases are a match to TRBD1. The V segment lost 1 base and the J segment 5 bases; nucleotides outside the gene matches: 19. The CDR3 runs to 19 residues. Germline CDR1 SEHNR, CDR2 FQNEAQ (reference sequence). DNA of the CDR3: TGTGCCAGCAGCTTAGATCAAGGGCGGCAGGGGGTGGGTAGAACTGAAGCTTTCTTT. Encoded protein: CASSLDQGRQGVGRTEAFF. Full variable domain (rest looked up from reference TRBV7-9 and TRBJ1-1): DTGVSQNPRHKITKRGQNVTFRCDPISEHNRLYWYRQTLGQGPEFLTYFQNEAQLEKSRLLSDRFSAERPKGSFSTLEIQRTEQGDSAMYLCASSLDQGRQGVGRTEAFFGQGTRLTVV.

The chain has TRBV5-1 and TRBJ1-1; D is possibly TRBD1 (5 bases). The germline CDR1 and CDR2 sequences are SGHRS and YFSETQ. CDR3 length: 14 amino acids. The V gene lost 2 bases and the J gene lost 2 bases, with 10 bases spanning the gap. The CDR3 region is CASSFSTANTEAFF. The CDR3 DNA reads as TGCGCCAGCAGCTTTTCGACAGCTAACACTGAAGCTTTCTTT.